This T cell receptor (beta chain) was recorded in a study of PD-1 blockade in classical Hodgkin lymphoma. General study points: Diversity in CD4+ TCRs, unlike that measured in CD8+ TCRs, had risen significantly by C4D1.

Comments on this clone: Its specificity is unknown.

Germline lookup yields CDR1 SNHLY and CDR2 FYNNEI. Trimming took 4 bases from V and 4 from J, leaving 4 bases between them. The CDR3 contains 11 residues. Data came from immunoSEQ multiplex PCR; TCRdb stores just in-frame clones and leaves some out. The repertoire consists of about 36,000 clones, with approximately 70% occurring once and the leading ten covering approximately 14%. Exposure to brentuximab vedotin varied, and each patient had relapsed following autologous stem cell transplantation. This sequence was found in a human donor with classical Hodgkin lymphoma. This specimen was peripheral blood mononuclear cells (PBMCs), taken before the second cycle of nivolumab. The genes are TRBV2 and TRBJ1-2; D gene uncertain. CDR3 sequence reads: CASSVLYGYTF. DNA for the CDR3: TGTGCCAGCAGTGTACTCTATGGCTACACCTTC.